The present T cell receptor (beta chain) was sequenced within a study of blood T cell repertoires in COVID-19. About the research overall: Researchers got acute and convalescent COVID-19 samples from the United States, Italy and Spain. PBMCs, B-cell-depleted T cells, or T cells were the source of the cDNA or gDNA that made up the material.

Per the original data handling: Reference gene primer amplification yielded estimated nucleated cell counts. TCRdb's table, derived via immunoSEQ multiplex PCR, lists solely in-frame clones and lacks some. The DNA was the basis for D and trimming; V, J and clone size are from that table. Altogether about 210,000 clones are present, around 81% being singletons, with the ten largest covering roughly 7%. The clonotype comes from a woman between 65 and 79 years old with acute or convalescent COVID-19. The specimen sequenced was peripheral blood.

The CDR3, as DNA: TGTGCCAGCAGACCCCGCAGGGGATCAGGCACTGAAGCTTTCTTT. Translated: CASRPRRGSGTEAFF. The rearrangement uses TRBV6-5 and TRBJ1-1, with a weak D call TRBD1 (6 bases). CDR1 and CDR2 from the germline V gene are MNHEY and SVGAGI. Trimming shortened V by 6 bases and J by 4 bases, and 18 bases separated the two germline ends. This CDR3 is 15 amino acids long.